Following are 14 T cell receptor beta chains from one sample sequenced in a study of T cell responses to AZD1222 COVID-19 vaccine. Measured with immunoSEQ multiplex PCR; TCRdb has only the in-frame clones, and not every one. The sample holds about 83,000 clones, roughly 90% seen once. Source: peripheral blood, taken 28 days after the second AZD1222 dose. The receptor set was obtained from an adult who received the AZD1222 COVID-19 vaccine.

The rearrangement uses TRBV5-1 and TRBJ2-3; no firm D call. The CDR3 has 12 residues. Trimming cost V 2 bases and J 7 bases, with 8 bases left between them. Germline CDR1 reads SGHRS; CDR2 reads YFSETQ. The chain's CDR3 is CASSLDRNTQYF. CDR3 coding DNA: TGCGCCAGCAGCTTAGACCGGAATACGCAGTATTTT.

The V call is TRBV13, the J call TRBJ1-2; D may be TRBD1 (5 bases). The CDR3 consists of 17 residues. CDR1 and CDR2 (germline): PRHDT, FYEKMQ (reference sequence). V shed 1 base and J shed 1 base, with 16 bases lying between them. The CDR3 nucleotides are TGTGCCAGCAGCTTAGAGACATCGACAGCATTTAACTATGGCTACACCTTC. It yields the protein CASSLETSTAFNYGYTF.

This clone has only one observation. One end of the junction does not line up with germline, which may come from a read error. V usage is TRBV7-7 and J usage is TRBJ1-1; D unclear. CDR1 is SSHAT and CDR2 is FNYEAQ in the germline V gene (reference sequence). The CDR3 loop spans 13 amino acids. The CDR3 protein is CASSPTGITEAFF. CDR3 DNA: TGTGCTAGCAGCCCGACGGGGATCACTGAAGCTTTCTTT.

The V call is TRBV11-3, the J call TRBJ2-2; weak D call: TRBD1 (5 bases). The germline V gene encodes CDR1 SGHNT and CDR2 YENEEA. This CDR3 has 12 residues. V lost 8 bases, J lost 5 bases, and 9 bases lay in between. CDR3 coding DNA: TGTGCCAGCTCCAGGGAAACCGGGGAGCTGTTTTTT. Amino acids: CASSRETGELFF.

This sequence joins TRBV29-1 and TRBJ1-1; 8 bases agree with TRBD1. The V segment lost 3 bases and the J segment 0 bases; nucleotides outside the gene matches: 3. The germline CDR1 and CDR2 sequences are SQVTM and ANQGSEA. The length of the CDR3 is 14 residues. DNA for the CDR3: TGCAGCGTTGACGGGACAGGATTGAACACTGAAGCTTTCTTT. Encoded protein: CSVDGTGLNTEAFF.

V usage is TRBV19 and J usage is TRBJ2-5, with D uncertain. Germline V lookup: CDR1 LNHDA, CDR2 SQIVND (reference sequence). V was cut by 0 bases and J by 5 bases, with 7 bases left in between. The CDR3 has 13 amino acids. The CDR3 region has the DNA TGTGCCAGTAGTATAGATCGTGGGGAGACCCAGTACTTC. The encoded protein is CASSIDRGETQYF.

Written as DNA, the CDR3 is TGCGCCAGCAGCTTGCGGGATCCAGGGTTTGGACCTTCACCCCTCCACTTT. This codes for CASSLRDPGFGPSPLHF. J is TRBJ1-6 and V is TRBV5-1; tentative D call: TRBD1 (5 bases). Deletions cut 1 base from V and 9 bases from J, with 20 bases between. The CDR3 covers 17 residues. Per the germline V gene, CDR1 is SGHRS and CDR2 is YFSETQ.

V usage is TRBV19 and J usage is TRBJ2-1; unclear D gene. CDR3 size: 13 residues. CDR1 and CDR2 (germline): LNHDA, SQIVND (reference sequence). The V gene lost 1 base and the J gene lost 5 bases, with 6 bases spanning the gap. The CDR3 spells CASSIGSNNEQFF. In nucleotides, the CDR3 is TGTGCCAGTAGTATAGGCAGTAACAATGAGCAGTTCTTC.

The chain links TRBV21-1 to TRBJ2-2; no check of the table's D call, TRBD1, against the DNA was made. TRBV21-1 is a pseudogene locus. The CDR3 runs 19 residues. This CDR3 reads CASSNRDREPQRNTGELFF. As DNA, the CDR3 is TGTGCCAGCAGCAACCGGGACAGGGAGCCCCAGAGGAACACCGGGGAGCTGTTTTTT.

This clone appeared a single time. The J gene is TRBJ2-3, the V gene TRBV4-2; 14 bases are shared with TRBD2. This CDR3 is built from 17 residues. Looked up from germline, CDR1 is LGHNA and CDR2 is YNFKEQ. After removal of 5 bases from V and 3 bases from J, the junction contained 7 bases not matched to a gene. CDR3 in DNA: TGTGCCAGCAGCAAGGGACTAGCGGGAGACGGGACAGATACGCAGTATTTT. This sequence encodes CASSKGLAGDGTDTQYF.

The J gene is TRBJ2-5, the V gene TRBV24-1, with TRBD1 as a possible D gene (6 bases). The CDR3 is 18 residues long. The germline V gene encodes CDR1 KGHDR and CDR2 SFDVKD. The ends were cut back, 0 bases at V and 1 base at J, with 17 bases in the middle. The chain's CDR3 is CATSDLPPLTGLQETQYF. CDR3 nucleotide sequence: TGTGCCACCAGTGATTTGCCCCCTCTAACAGGGCTCCAAGAGACCCAGTACTTC.

The rearrangement joins TRBV4-3 to TRBJ2-7, with 9 positions matching TRBD2. The CDR3 runs 14 residues. Germline V gene sequence: CDR1 LGHNA, CDR2 YSLEER. J was trimmed by 4 bases and V by 1 base; bases with no gene match: 2. The CDR3 here is CASSQGLADYEQYF. In nucleotides, the CDR3 is TGCGCCAGCAGCCAAGGACTAGCGGATTACGAGCAGTACTTC.

In this sample, this clone turned up once. DNA for the CDR3: TGTGCCAGCAGCCCCAAAGTGAGTGGCTACACCTTC. Translated, it gives CASSPKVSGYTF. This sequence joins TRBV7-2 and TRBJ1-2; D ambiguous. The germline V gene encodes CDR1 SGHTA and CDR2 FQGNSA. The CDR3 length is 12 residues. Trimming took off 5 bases at V and 7 bases at J, with 11 bases between the two ends.

The J gene is TRBJ2-2, the V gene TRBV6-2 or TRBV6-3, with D perhaps being TRBD1 or TRBD2 (5 bases each). With 4 bases removed from V and 0 bases from J, the gap between germline ends came to 9 bases. The germline gives CDR1 MNHEY, CDR2 SVGEGT. The CDR3 runs to 15 residues. In DNA, the CDR3 is TGTGCCAGCAGTTCCGGGACCCCGAACACCGGGGAGCTGTTTTTT. It translates to CASSSGTPNTGELFF.